A few counts support the clone carrying this T cell receptor beta chain. The antigen remains undetermined. With 4 bases clipped from V and 9 bases from J, the junction kept 9 bases outside the gene matches. There are 15 residues in the CDR3. Germline CDR1 reads SGHVS; CDR2 reads FQNEAQ. The sample originates from a study of T cells after yellow fever vaccination. The study's findings and limits: The study re-detected most primary-vaccination clones after the booster (96% CD4, 85% to 90% CD8).

A universal primer site and UMIs were added as TCR cDNA was made by 5'RACE template switching. MiXCR, run by TCRdb on the 5' RACE reads, gives a single entry per CDR3 protein. The repertoire holds under 300,000 distinct CDR3 sequences, with 10% to 15% as singletons. This chain uses TRBV7-8 with TRBJ2-1; 10 nucleotides agree with TRBD1. This sequence originates from a young man who received the YFV17D yellow fever vaccine. The sequenced sample was CD4+ T cells sorted from PBMCs, obtained 45 days after the yellow fever booster vaccination. Here the CDR3 reads CASSYGQGGAGEQFF. The DNA of the CDR3 is TGTGCCAGCAGCTACGGACAGGGGGGGGCGGGTGAGCAGTTCTTC.